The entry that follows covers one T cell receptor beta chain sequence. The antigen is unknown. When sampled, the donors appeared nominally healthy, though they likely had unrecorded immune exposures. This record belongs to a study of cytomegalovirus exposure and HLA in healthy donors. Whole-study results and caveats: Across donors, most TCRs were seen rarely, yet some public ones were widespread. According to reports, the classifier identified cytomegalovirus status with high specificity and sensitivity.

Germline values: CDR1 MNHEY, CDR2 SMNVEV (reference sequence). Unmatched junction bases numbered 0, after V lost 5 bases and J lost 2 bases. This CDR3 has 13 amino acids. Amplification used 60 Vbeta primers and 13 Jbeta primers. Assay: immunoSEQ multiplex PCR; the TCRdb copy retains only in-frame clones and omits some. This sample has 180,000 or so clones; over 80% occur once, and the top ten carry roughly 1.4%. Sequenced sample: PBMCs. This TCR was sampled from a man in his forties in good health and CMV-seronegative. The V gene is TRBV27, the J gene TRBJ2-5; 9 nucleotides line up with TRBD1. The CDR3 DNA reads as TGTGCCAGCAGTGGACAGGGGCAAGAGACCCAGTACTTC. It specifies CASSGQGQETQYF.